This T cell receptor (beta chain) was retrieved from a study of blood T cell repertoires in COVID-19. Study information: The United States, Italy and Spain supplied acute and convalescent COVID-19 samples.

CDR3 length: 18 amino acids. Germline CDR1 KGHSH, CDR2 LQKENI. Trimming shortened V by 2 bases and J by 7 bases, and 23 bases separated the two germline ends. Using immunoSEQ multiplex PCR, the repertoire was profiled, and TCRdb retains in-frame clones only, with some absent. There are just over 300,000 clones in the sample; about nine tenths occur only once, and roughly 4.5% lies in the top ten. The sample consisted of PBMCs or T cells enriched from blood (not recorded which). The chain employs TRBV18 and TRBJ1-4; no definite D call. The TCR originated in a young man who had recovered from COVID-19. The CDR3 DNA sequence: TGTGCCAGCTCACCATCCTCGGGTCTTCTCCCAGCGGGTGAAAAACTGTTTTTT. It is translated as CASSPSSGLLPAGEKLFF.